This TCR beta chain was sequenced during a study of T cell repertoires in cytomegalovirus infection. Looking at the study overall: Indicated by public TCR beta signatures were CMV infection and matching HLA type. Study conclusions and caveats: CMV carriers having the relevant HLA were flagged by cumulative public TCR beta family frequency. Dominating the ex vivo response were HLA-C-restricted CMV-specific TCR beta clonotypes.

TCRdb ran MiXCR on the reads and lists one entry per CDR3 protein. The sample lists some 250,000 distinct CDR3 sequences; around 9% were seen once. The germline V gene encodes CDR1 SGHAT and CDR2 FQNNGV. This CDR3 has 16 residues. Trimming took off 2 bases at V and 4 bases at J, with 15 bases between the two ends. There are many counts of this clonotype. No antigen is known for it. This chain links TRBV11-2 with TRBJ2-1, with D tentatively TRBD1 (6 bases). The TCR was taken from a human donor in good health (CMV status not recorded). Some clones in this sample may be carry-over from other donors' samples. Sequencing input: PBMCs. Written as DNA, the CDR3 is TGTGCCAGCAGCTTAAGATGGACAGAGAGGTACAATGAGCAGTTCTTC. As protein: CASSLRWTERYNEQFF. Based on the CDR3 plus reference TRBV11-2 and TRBJ2-1, the full variable domain is EAGVAQSPRYKIIEKRQSVAFWCNPISGHATLYWYQQILGQGPKLLIQFQNNGVVDDSQLPKDRFSAERLKGVDSTLKIQPAKLEDSAVYLCASSLRWTERYNEQFFGPGTRLTVL.